This T cell receptor beta chain was identified in a study of response to subunit inactivated influenza vaccine. General study points: The authors offered the suggestion that each seasonal influenza vaccination recruits few new T cells.

Trimming removed 5 bases from V and 4 bases from J, with 14 bases in between. This CDR3 spans 14 amino acids. CDR1 MNHEY and CDR2 SMNVEV come from the germline V gene (reference sequence). TCRdb used MiXCR to reprocess the RT-PCR reads, holding one entry per CDR3 protein. The sample contains roughly 520,000 distinct CDR3 sequences, 25% of which appear only once. Comments on this clonotype: Antigen: not known.

V gene TRBV27 combines with J gene TRBJ2-5; D perhaps matches TRBD2 (7 bases). This specimen consisted of CD4+ T cells sorted from PBMCs, obtained more than 4 days after vaccination. This receptor was taken from a man aged 45-65 years who received an inactivated influenza vaccine. The CDR3 DNA reads TGTGCCAGCAGTCCCCACAGGGAGGGAGAGACCCAGTACTTC. It yields the protein CASSPHREGETQYF.